Below, 3 T cell receptor beta chains from the same sample are listed, as sequenced in a study of T cell clonality in common variable immunodeficiency. These receptors lack a known antigen. Study conclusions and caveats: Fewer deletions and N-nucleotide insertions were reportedly seen in common variable immunodeficiency TCR beta sequences.

TCRdb keeps only in-frame clones here, not all; method: immunoSEQ multiplex PCR. Sampling found 20,000 to 30,000 clones, none seen once. Material for sequencing was peripheral blood mononuclear cells. These receptor sequences come from a human donor with common variable immunodeficiency.

This clone was seen ten or more times. The CDR3 is cut off 3 residues early in the read; its end comes from the germline J gene. This chain connects TRBV5-1 to TRBJ2-3; 9 nucleotides align to TRBD2. J was trimmed by 5 bases and V by 4 bases; bases with no gene match: 8. The CDR3 runs 15 residues. Germline assignment: CDR1 SGHRS and CDR2 YFSETQ. The CDR3 sequence is CASSGASGMGDTQYF. The CDR3 bases that were read are TGCGCCAGCAGCGGCGCTAGCGGGATGGGAGATACG.

This clone was found a few times. The read terminates 3 residues ahead of where the CDR3 ends, so the germline J gene completes it. The chain links TRBV2 to TRBJ2-5; tentative D call: TRBD1 (6 bases). V gave up 4 bases and J gave up 4 bases, with 13 bases separating them. Germline CDR1 reads SNHLY; CDR2 reads FYNNEI. The CDR3 has 14 residues. The CDR3 sequence: CASSAEGTLETQYF. The CDR3 bases that were read are TGTGCCAGCAGTGCTGAGGGGACACTAGAGACC.

This clone was picked up a small number of times. The CDR3 bases that were read are TGTGCCAGTAGTATGAGTCTAGCGGGGGAATACGAG. It codes for CASSMSLAGEYE. The complete CDR3 reads CASSMSLAGEYEQYF. The rearrangement uses TRBV19 and TRBJ2-7; 10 nucleotides agree with TRBD2. The read finishes 3 residues shy of the CDR3 end, and the germline J gene is used to complete it. Germline V gene sequence: CDR1 LNHDA, CDR2 SQIVND (reference sequence). Germline trimming cut 3 bases from V and 4 bases from J; bases unmatched to any gene: 6. CDR3 length equals 15 residues.